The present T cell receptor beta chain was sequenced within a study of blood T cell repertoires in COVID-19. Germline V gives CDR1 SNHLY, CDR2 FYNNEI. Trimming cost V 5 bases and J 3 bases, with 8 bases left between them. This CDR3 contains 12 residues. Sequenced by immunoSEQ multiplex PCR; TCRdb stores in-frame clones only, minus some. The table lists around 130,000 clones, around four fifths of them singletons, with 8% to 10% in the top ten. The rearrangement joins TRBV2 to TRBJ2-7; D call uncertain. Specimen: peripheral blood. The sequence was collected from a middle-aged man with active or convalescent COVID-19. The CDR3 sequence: CASSSENYEQYF. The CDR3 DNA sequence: TGTGCCAGCAGTAGTGAGAACTACGAGCAGTACTTC.